The 5 T cell receptor beta chains presented below share a single source sample, sequenced in a study of OX40 agonist ivuxolimab in advanced cancers. Sequencing used immunoSEQ multiplex PCR; TCRdb keeps in-frame clones, though not all of them. The table lists more than 75,000 clones, roughly 88% of them singletons, with around 5.1% in the top ten. This sample comprised CD4+ or CD8+ T cells sorted from blood, obtained in a trial of the OX40 agonist ivuxolimab. These receptors were obtained from an adult with an advanced solid tumor such as melanoma, head and neck, liver or kidney cancer.

The chain couples TRBV15 to TRBJ2-3; 11 bases line up with TRBD2. CDR3 size: 17 residues. CDR1 LNHNV and CDR2 YYDKDF come from the germline V gene (reference sequence). The junction had 11 bases not matched to a gene; V was cut back by 5 bases and J by 4 bases. CDR3 coding DNA: TGTGCCACCAGCTCCTTCCTAGCGGGGGGCCGGGCAGATACGCAGTATTTT. Protein: CATSSFLAGGRADTQYF.

The chain uses TRBV7-8 and TRBJ1-2, with a weak D call TRBD1 (6 bases). The CDR3 loop spans 14 amino acids. Trimming removed 1 base at V and 7 bases at J, with 13 bases between. The germline gives CDR1 SGHVS, CDR2 FQNEAQ. This CDR3 is CASSLVGGHSGYTF. CDR3 nucleotide sequence: TGTGCCAGCAGCTTAGTGGGGGGGCACTCTGGCTACACCTTC.

The chain employs TRBV5-1 and TRBJ1-1; D ambiguous. From germline, CDR1 is SGHRS and CDR2 YFSETQ. The CDR3 runs 13 residues. Trimming pared 0 bases from V and 1 base from J, leaving 4 bases between. Here the CDR3 reads CASSLGGNTEAFF. In nucleotides, the CDR3 is TGCGCCAGCAGCTTGGGGGGGAACACTGAAGCTTTCTTT.

The CDR3 nucleotides are TGTGCCAGCAGCAAAGGTCAGGGAAGCGAGCAGTACTTC. It yields the protein CASSKGQGSEQYF. The V call is TRBV21-1, the J call TRBJ2-7; the D call of TRBD1 is as the table states it, not checked on the DNA. TRBV21-1 is a known pseudogene. The CDR3 is made up of 13 amino acids.

The chain is built from TRBV10-3 and TRBJ2-5; D may be TRBD1 or TRBD2 (10 bases each). The V end lost 4 bases, the J end lost 5 bases, and 17 bases lay between the germline ends. This CDR3 has 15 amino acids. Germline CDR1 ENHRY, CDR2 SYGVKD. CDR3 sequence (DNA): TGTGCCATCAGTGCTAGCGGGGGACAGGGGGAGACCCAGTACTTC. Translating it yields CAISASGGQGETQYF.